This note documents a single TCR beta chain sequence. The V end was cut by 3 bases, the J end by 3 bases, with 9 bases between. This CDR3 contains 14 residues. Germline CDR1 and CDR2: ENHRY and SYGVKD. The record originates from a study of blood T cell repertoires in COVID-19. TCRdb's copy holds only in-frame clones and misses some; the assay was immunoSEQ multiplex PCR. The sample has roughly 190,000 clones, 80% to 90% seen once. The sequencing sample was made of peripheral blood. The clonotype comes from a man aged 18 to 29 with active or convalescent COVID-19. The gene calls are TRBV10-3 and TRBJ1-5; tentative D call: TRBD1 (5 bases). CDR3 bases: TGTGCCATCAGTGATTCAGGGTCCAATCAGCCCCAGCATTTT. This encodes CAISDSGSNQPQHF.